The TCR beta chain under discussion was sequenced for a study of identical twins. General study results and limits: Its conclusions, products of cross-sectional statistical analysis, did not come from following the same donors. Among out-of-frame alpha sequences shared by twins, low generation probability occurred in excess. Carriage of fewer insertions was seen in abundant cord blood beta clonotypes, whereas memory repertoires showed none.

TCRdb re-called the 5' RACE reads through MiXCR, storing one row per CDR3 protein. Of around 250,000 distinct CDR3 sequences in the sample, about 13% were seen once. With respect to this clonotype: Its antigen remains unknown.

The V gene's germline CDR1 is MNHNS and CDR2 SASEGT. V shed 3 bases and J 5 bases; nucleotides not matched to a gene: 6. CDR3 length equals 14 residues. The data also belong to a second study, concerning yellow fever vaccine responses in identical twins. From that second work: After vaccination, twins' T cell response reportedly seemed partly convergent, partly personalized.

V gene TRBV6-1 combines with J gene TRBJ2-5, with 7 bases lining up with TRBD2. Sequenced material: memory (CD45RO+) T cells sorted from blood. The sequence came from a woman between 18 and 29 years old in good health. The DNA for the CDR3 is TGTGCCAGCAGTGACTGGACTAGAACTGAGACCCAGTACTTC. It translates to CASSDWTRTETQYF.